The 26 T cell receptor beta chains below all came from one sample that was sequenced in a study of cytomegalovirus exposure and HLA in healthy donors. TCRdb's table, derived via immunoSEQ multiplex PCR, lists solely in-frame clones and lacks some. The sample includes some 150,000 clones, about 83% of them seen just once. The sample taken for sequencing was PBMCs. These receptor sequences come from a young woman in good health and CMV-seronegative.

The chain carries TRBV11-2 and TRBJ2-1; TRBD1 might be the D (6 bases). Germline CDR1 and CDR2: SGHAT and FQNNGV. The length of the CDR3 is 14 residues. Trimming took 1 base from V and 7 from J, leaving 11 bases between them. CDR3 loop: CASSLAQGRNEQFF. The DNA of the CDR3 is TGTGCCAGCAGCTTAGCGCAGGGGCGGAATGAGCAGTTCTTC.

The V call is TRBV30, the J call TRBJ1-1; 9 bases match TRBD1. The V gene's germline CDR1 is GTSNPN and CDR2 SVGIG (reference sequence). CDR3 length: 14 residues. The V gene end was trimmed by 5 bases and the J gene end by 5 bases; junction bases not matched to a gene: 9. CDR3 in amino acids: CAWDRGDDKTEAFF. CDR3 DNA: TGTGCCTGGGACAGGGGGGATGACAAAACTGAAGCTTTCTTT.

This chain links TRBV4-1 with TRBJ2-1; unclear D gene. The CDR3 has 12 residues. V lost 0 bases and J lost 8, with 5 bases in between. In germline, CDR1 is MGHRA, CDR2 YSYEKL. The CDR3, as DNA: TGCGCCAGCAGCCAAGATACTCATGAGCAGTTCTTC. It is translated as CASSQDTHEQFF.

In nucleotides, the CDR3 is TGTGCCAGCACCCTGACACAGGGCACAAATGAGCAGTTCTTC. Translation: CASTLTQGTNEQFF. This chain uses TRBV6-5 with TRBJ2-1; a weak D match, TRBD1 (6 bases). Deletions cut 7 bases from V and 7 bases from J, with 17 bases between. Per germline, CDR1 MNHEY and CDR2 SVGAGI. CDR3 size: 14 residues.

In this sample, this clone turned up once. The chain uses TRBV7-6 and TRBJ2-5; perhaps TRBD2 as D (6 bases). V shed 3 bases and J shed 9 bases, with 14 bases lying between them. The CDR3 is 13 amino acids. Germline assignment: CDR1 SGHVS and CDR2 FNYEAQ. CDR3 loop: CASSFGGTSAQYF. For the CDR3, the DNA is TGTGCCAGCAGCTTTGGCGGGACCTCCGCCCAGTACTTC.

This clone appeared a single time. The V and J genes are TRBV4-1 and TRBJ1-5; 7 nucleotides agree with TRBD1. CDR1 is MGHRA, CDR2 YSYEKL, per germline. The CDR3 has 15 amino acids. V lost 4 bases to trimming and J lost 7 bases; unmatched junction nucleotides: 10. CDR3 coding DNA: TGCGCCAGCAGCCTTAACTACAGGGGCGGGCAGCCCCAGCATTTT. Its protein is CASSLNYRGGQPQHF.

This sequence joins TRBV5-6 and TRBJ1-4; the D is unclear. The CDR3 runs to 14 residues. Germline V gives CDR1 SGHDT, CDR2 YYEEEE. The V end was cut by 4 bases, the J end by 3 bases, with 10 bases between. The CDR3 region has the DNA TGTGCCAGCAGCGAACGGGTCGCTAATGAAAAACTGTTTTTT. The encoded protein is CASSERVANEKLFF.

Comments on this clone: Distinct nucleotide sequences in the sample also encode this CDR3. The chain recombines TRBV27 with TRBJ1-5; 7 bases map to TRBD1. Germline CDR1 and CDR2: MNHEY and SMNVEV (reference sequence). V dropped 3 bases and J dropped 1; count of bases not matched to a gene: 0. CDR3 size: 14 residues. DNA for the CDR3: TGTGCCAGCAGTTTGGGACAGAGCAATCAGCCCCAGCATTTT. As protein: CASSLGQSNQPQHF.

The chain joins TRBV9 to TRBJ2-2; 8 positions match TRBD2. J gave up 7 bases and V 2 bases, and 10 bases lay outside the gene matches. Germline V gene sequence: CDR1 SGDLS, CDR2 YYNGEE. The CDR3 is 16 residues long. CDR3 in DNA: TGTGCCAGCAGCGTCGGGGTGCGGGGGGTAGTCGGGGAGCTGTTTTTT. It yields the protein CASSVGVRGVVGELFF.

The chain links TRBV5-6 to TRBJ1-1; D may be TRBD1 (5 bases). V dropped 4 bases and J dropped 4 bases, with 17 bases sitting between them. There are 15 residues in the CDR3. CDR1 and CDR2 from the germline V gene are SGHDT and YYEEEE. The CDR3 region is CASSEGLHAGTEAFF. In nucleotides, the CDR3 is TGTGCCAGCAGCGAGGGACTCCACGCCGGCACTGAAGCTTTCTTT. Full variable domain (outside the CDR3, taken from reference TRBV5-6 and TRBJ1-1): DAGVTQSPTHLIKTRGQQVTLRCSPKSGHDTVSWYQQALGQGPQFIFQYYEEEERQRGNFPDRFSGHQFPNYSSELNVNALLLGDSALYLCASSEGLHAGTEAFFGQGTRLTVV.

The chain uses TRBV5-6 and TRBJ2-3, with no clear D. The CDR3 has 14 residues. V was clipped by 0 bases and J by 2 bases, with 7 bases between them. The germline V gene has CDR1 SGHDT and CDR2 YYEEEE. The CDR3 DNA follows: TGTGCCAGCAGCTTGGTTAGAAACACAGATACGCAGTATTTT. Protein product: CASSLVRNTDTQYF.

V and J are TRBV5-1 and TRBJ2-2; 10 nucleotides agree with TRBD1. Per the germline V gene, CDR1 is SGHRS and CDR2 is YFSETQ. V shed 0 bases, J shed 5 bases, and the junction held 13 bases outside the gene matches. This CDR3 spans 19 amino acids. Here the CDR3 reads CASSLVGQGPTGGTGELFF. CDR3 bases: TGCGCCAGCAGCTTGGTGGGACAGGGGCCAACCGGGGGGACCGGGGAGCTGTTTTTT.

The CDR3, as DNA: TGTGCCAGCAGCCTTCCGGGAGGGCCCTACGAGCAGTACTTC. Translated, it gives CASSLPGGPYEQYF. The chain carries TRBV5-6 and TRBJ2-7, with TRBD2 identical over 8 bases. The CDR3 has 14 residues. CDR1 SGHDT and CDR2 YYEEEE come from the germline V gene. The junction had 5 bases not matched to a gene; V was cut back by 4 bases and J by 2 bases.

This chain links TRBV7-8 with TRBJ1-5; D uncertain. Trimming shortened V by 1 base and J by 5 bases, and 9 bases separated the two germline ends. In germline, CDR1 is SGHVS, CDR2 FQNEAQ. CDR3 length: 14 residues. CDR3 bases: TGTGCCAGCAGCTTAGGGGCTTCTGATCAGCCCCAGCATTTT. Translation: CASSLGASDQPQHF.

The J gene is TRBJ2-2, the V gene TRBV5-4, with D uncertain. The V gene lost 0 bases and the J gene lost 4 bases, with 7 bases spanning the gap. CDR1 and CDR2 (germline): SGHNT, YYREEE (reference sequence). This CDR3 contains 14 residues. The CDR3 is CASSLVQSTGELFF. For the CDR3, the DNA is TGTGCCAGCAGCTTGGTACAGTCCACCGGGGAGCTGTTTTTT. Using reference TRBV5-4 and TRBJ2-2 for the parts outside the CDR3, the full variable domain is ETGVTQSPTHLIKTRGQQVTLRCSSQSGHNTVSWYQQALGQGPQFIFQYYREEENGRGNFPPRFSGLQFPNYSSELNVNALELDDSALYLCASSLVQSTGELFFGEGSRLTVL.

The V and J genes are TRBV6-5 and TRBJ1-3; TRBD1 is a possible D gene (5 bases). Germline V CDR1 and CDR2: MNHEY, SVGAGI. The CDR3 consists of 12 residues. V dropped 4 bases and J dropped 4 bases, with 5 bases sitting between them. CDR3 loop: CASSSGGNTIYF. In nucleotides, the CDR3 is TGTGCCAGCAGTTCAGGGGGAAACACCATATATTTT.

This chain joins TRBV2 and TRBJ1-5; weak D call: TRBD1 (5 bases). The CDR3 is 15 amino acids. Germline V gives CDR1 SNHLY, CDR2 FYNNEI. Trimming took off 7 bases at V and 3 bases at J, with 16 bases between the two ends. The CDR3 DNA sequence: TGTGCCAGCACCCCGCGGGCGGGGGTCAATCAGCCCCAGCATTTT. As protein: CASTPRAGVNQPQHF.

This clone was observed a few times. The chain links TRBV6-1 to TRBJ1-1; D perhaps matches TRBD1 (6 bases). CDR1 is MNHNS, CDR2 SASEGT, per germline. This CDR3 comprises 14 residues. V lost 1 base, J lost 3 bases, and 9 bases lay in between. CDR3 in DNA: TGTGCCAGCAGTGAAGGTACAGGGTACACTGAAGCTTTCTTT. The encoded protein is CASSEGTGYTEAFF.

The chain is built from TRBV25-1 and TRBJ2-4; 10 bases align to TRBD1. The CDR3 covers 16 residues. Germline CDR1 and CDR2: MGHDK and SYGVNS. V was clipped by 3 bases and J by 2 bases; unmatched bases: 4. The CDR3 sequence: CASSDRTGGTKNIQYF. In DNA, the CDR3 is TGTGCCAGCAGTGACAGGACAGGGGGAACCAAAAACATTCAGTACTTC.

V usage is TRBV2 and J usage is TRBJ1-6; D not resolved. The CDR3 contains 14 residues. Looked up from germline, CDR1 is SNHLY and CDR2 is FYNNEI. Deletions cut 6 bases from V and 9 bases from J, with 15 bases between. In DNA, the CDR3 is TGTGCCAGCAGAGCCCTTTACTCTGGTTCACCCCTCCACTTT. Translated: CASRALYSGSPLHF.

The chain has TRBV13 and TRBJ2-3; 7 positions match TRBD2. J lost 2 bases, V lost 3 bases, and 17 bases had no gene match. The CDR3 is 19 amino acids. Germline V lookup: CDR1 PRHDT, CDR2 FYEKMQ (reference sequence). The CDR3 here is CASSFGHLLGGSNTDTQYF. The DNA for the CDR3 is TGTGCCAGCAGCTTTGGACATTTACTCGGGGGGTCGAACACAGATACGCAGTATTTT.

The V call is TRBV5-8, the J call TRBJ2-7, with 8 bases identical to TRBD1. Germline CDR1 and CDR2: SGHTS and YDEGEE. CDR3 size: 14 residues. V was clipped by 0 bases and J by 7 bases; unmatched bases: 6. The CDR3 loop is CASSLDRQGQEQYF. Written as DNA, the CDR3 is TGTGCCAGCAGCTTGGATCGACAGGGGCAAGAGCAGTACTTC. Full variable domain (rest looked up from reference TRBV5-8 and TRBJ2-7): EAGVTQSPTHLIKTRGQQATLRCSPISGHTSVYWYQQALGLGLQFLLWYDEGEERNRGNFPPRFSGRQFPNYSSELNVNALELEDSALYLCASSLDRQGQEQYFGPGTRLTVT.

The CDR3 sequence: CASSFPQPTPNTEAFF. CDR3 nucleotides: TGTGCCAGCAGCTTTCCCCAACCGACACCGAACACTGAAGCTTTCTTT. This chain uses TRBV7-9 with TRBJ1-1; D not resolved. The CDR3 covers 16 residues. CDR1 is SEHNR and CDR2 is FQNEAQ in the germline V gene (reference sequence). Deletions cut 3 bases from V and 1 base from J, with 15 bases between.

To note about this clone: Different DNA sequences within this sample yield the same CDR3. The chain combines TRBV4-1 with TRBJ2-1; D ambiguous. Germline assignment: CDR1 MGHRA and CDR2 YSYEKL. Trimming pared 1 base from V and 5 bases from J, leaving 3 bases between. CDR3 size: 12 residues. In DNA, the CDR3 is TGCGCCAGCAGCCAAGTCAACAATGAGCAGTTCTTC. Protein: CASSQVNNEQFF.

The chain recombines TRBV5-1 with TRBJ2-7; perhaps TRBD1 as D (6 bases). The CDR3 is made up of 16 amino acids. CDR1 is SGHRS and CDR2 is YFSETQ in the germline V gene. Trimming stripped 4 bases from V and 4 bases from J, with 21 bases between. The CDR3 loop is CASSVQGPGILYEQYF. CDR3 nucleotides: TGCGCCAGCAGCGTACAGGGCCCAGGGATCCTTTACGAGCAGTACTTC.

The genes are TRBV29-1 and TRBJ2-5; D possibly corresponds to TRBD2 (6 bases). The V gene lost 4 bases and the J gene lost 5 bases, with 14 bases spanning the gap. Looked up from germline, CDR1 is SQVTM and CDR2 is ANQGSEA. This CDR3 has 13 amino acids. This CDR3 reads CSVGAVLAETQYF. The CDR3 nucleotides are TGCAGCGTTGGGGCGGTGCTAGCGGAGACCCAGTACTTC.